The entry that follows covers one T cell receptor (beta chain) sequence. Its antigen is still unknown. This record belongs to a study of T cell clonotyping in hematopoietic cell transplantation. The CDR3 consists of 13 residues. V lost 7 bases, J lost 8 bases, and 17 bases lay in between. The germline gives CDR1 SNHLY, CDR2 FYNNEI. Some clones are missing from TCRdb's copy, which holds only in-frame ones; the method was immunoSEQ multiplex PCR. The sample gives about 16,000 clones, around 66% of which show up once; about 10% is in the top ten. Study observations and caveats: No sorting was done, leaving CD4 and CD8 contributions mixed. Pathologically expanded recipient clonotypes increased progressively from day 30 to day 180 as diversity fell. Higher Inverse Simpson Index values in graft donor and pretransplant recipient predicted broader posttransplant TCR diversity.

The TCR was taken from a male patient aged 50 or older who had an allogeneic stem cell transplant from an unrelated donor, so T cells may come from the graft donor. Some clones in this sample may be carry-over from other donors' samples. The sample was PBMCs, taken 30 days after allogeneic stem cell transplant. The chain uses TRBV2 and TRBJ1-2, with D perhaps TRBD1 (5 bases). CDR3 coding DNA: TGTGCCAGCACGTTCTTCAGGGAAGAAGGCTACACCTTC. Translated: CASTFFREEGYTF.